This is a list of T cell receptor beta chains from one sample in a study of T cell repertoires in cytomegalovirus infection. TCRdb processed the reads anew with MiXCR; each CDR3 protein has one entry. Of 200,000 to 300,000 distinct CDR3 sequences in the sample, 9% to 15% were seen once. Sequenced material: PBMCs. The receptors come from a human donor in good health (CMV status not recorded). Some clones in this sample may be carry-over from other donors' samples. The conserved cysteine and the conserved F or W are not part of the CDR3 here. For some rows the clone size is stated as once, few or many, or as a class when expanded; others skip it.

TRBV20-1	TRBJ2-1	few	SAPTGTGPMDEQF
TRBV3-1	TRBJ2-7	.	ASSQEMDRYEQY
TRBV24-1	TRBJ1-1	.	ATSDGRGAF
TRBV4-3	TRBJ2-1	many	ASSQESGRGTEQF
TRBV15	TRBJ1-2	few	ATSRDAAGGSGYT
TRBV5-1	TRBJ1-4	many	ASSLDRGREKLF
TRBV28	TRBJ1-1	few	ASSLLLVADSTAF
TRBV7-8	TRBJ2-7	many	ASSALSYEQY
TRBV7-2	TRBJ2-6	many	ASSFTTSGANVLT
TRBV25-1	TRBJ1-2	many	ASSRGTGYGYT
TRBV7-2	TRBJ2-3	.	ASSISGTSGMVTSTDTQY
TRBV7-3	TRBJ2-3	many	ASSPHRRGGGDTQY
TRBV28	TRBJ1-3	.	ASTLTGINTIY
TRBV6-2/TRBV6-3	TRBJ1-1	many	ASSSPERPESTEAF
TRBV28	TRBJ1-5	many	ASSFQGARNQPQH
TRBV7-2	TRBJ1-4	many	ASSLGLGIEKLF
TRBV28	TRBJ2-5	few	ASSFRGTGGETQY
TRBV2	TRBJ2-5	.	ASSRLAGGVGETQY
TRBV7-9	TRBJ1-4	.	ASSGRVTNEKLF
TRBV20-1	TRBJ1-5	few	SARTGNNQPQH
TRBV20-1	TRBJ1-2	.	SATPDSGYGYT
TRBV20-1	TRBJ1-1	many	SARQGNTEAF
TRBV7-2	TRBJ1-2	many	ASISGGGLNSYGYT
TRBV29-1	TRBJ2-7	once	SVEVNTGTGNGYEQY
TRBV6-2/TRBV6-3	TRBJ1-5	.	ASSYPDGDRGSNQPQH
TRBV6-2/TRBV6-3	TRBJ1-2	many	ASSRTQDWGGGYT
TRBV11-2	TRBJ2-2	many	ASSSTGTPGELF
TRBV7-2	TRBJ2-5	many	ASSPGLERETQY
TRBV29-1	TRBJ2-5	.	SVEDDGHQETQY
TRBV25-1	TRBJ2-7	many	ASSRGTHEQY
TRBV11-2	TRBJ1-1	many	ASSPPRTANTEAF
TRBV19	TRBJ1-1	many	ASSITGTAPAEAF
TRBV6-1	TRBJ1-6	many	ASSERGIYNSPLH
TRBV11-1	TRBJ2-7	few	ASSSIGTGKAEQY
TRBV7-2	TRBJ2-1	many	ASRSPRGQF
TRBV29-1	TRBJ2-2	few	SGGESGEGGELF
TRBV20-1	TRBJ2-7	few	SAKQESTYEQY
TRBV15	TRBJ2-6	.	ATSREGTGANVLT
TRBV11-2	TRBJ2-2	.	ASSPPAGRGGELF
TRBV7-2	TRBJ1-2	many	ASSLLQGAGYT
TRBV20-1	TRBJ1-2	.	SAIYTGGQGYT
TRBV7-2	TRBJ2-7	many	ASSFSMSGHEQY
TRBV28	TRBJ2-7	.	ASSSLEEQY
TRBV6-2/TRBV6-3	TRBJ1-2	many	ASSYSGSYGYT
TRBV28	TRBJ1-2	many	ASSSTGDSFYGYT
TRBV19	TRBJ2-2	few	ASSMTSVNTGELF